This T cell receptor beta chain appears in the sequencing data of a study of cytomegalovirus exposure and HLA in healthy donors. PCR was performed using 60 Vbeta and 13 Jbeta primers. Produced via immunoSEQ multiplex PCR; TCRdb's table is partial and in-frame only. The sample carries fewer than 200,000 clones, over 60% recorded once. Per germline, CDR1 SNHLY and CDR2 FYNNEI. This CDR3 has 18 residues. J gave up 0 bases and V 5 bases, and 12 bases lay outside the gene matches. Study results and limitations: TCR beta chains numbering some 160 were designated cytomegalovirus-associated.

As regards this clone: Antigen unknown.

The clonotype originates from a girl aged 10 to 17 in good health and CMV-seronegative. V is TRBV2 and J is TRBJ2-3; 9 nucleotides match TRBD1. Material for sequencing was PBMCs. Here the CDR3 reads CASSTGTGMFRSTDTQYF. In DNA, the CDR3 is TGTGCCAGCAGTACCGGGACAGGGATGTTTAGGAGCACAGATACGCAGTATTTT.